The entry below gives a single T cell receptor delta chain sequence along with its context. Its specificity is not known. Germline CDR1 TSWWSYY, CDR2 QGS. The germline V and J ends were trimmed by 0 bases and 2 bases, with 19 bases remaining between them. This CDR3 is 18 amino acids long. The data belong to a study of human gamma delta and Vdelta1 T cells. TCRdb re-called clones from the PCR reads via CATT. Of fewer than 15,000 delta-chain clones detected, roughly 45% appear once; the ten largest clones hold roughly 1.6%. The material sequenced was Vdelta1 gamma-delta T cells from blood grown in culture (DOT cells). This receptor was taken from a human donor in good health. The chain joins TRDV1 to TRDJ1; D possibly corresponds to TRDD2 (5 bases). The CDR3: CALGELVSYGLPTDKLIF. CDR3 coding DNA: TGTGCTCTTGGGGAACTTGTCTCCTATGGGCTGCCGACCGATAAACTCATCTTT.